This TCR beta chain was recovered during a study of cytomegalovirus exposure and HLA in healthy donors. This PCR relied on a set of 60 Vbeta primers and 13 Jbeta primers. Using immunoSEQ multiplex PCR, the repertoire was profiled, and TCRdb retains in-frame clones only, with some absent. The data hold approximately 100,000 clones, with about 74% observed a single time. This receptor was identified in a female donor in good health and CMV-seropositive. Sequences were obtained from PBMCs.

This CDR3 reads CASSLTGLGSYEQYF. CDR3 DNA: TGTGCCAGCAGCCTCACGGGACTGGGAAGCTACGAGCAGTACTTC. The J gene is TRBJ2-7, the V gene TRBV5-4; TRBD2 is a possible D gene (6 bases). Deletions cut 4 bases from V and 3 bases from J, with 17 bases between. From germline, CDR1 is SGHNT and CDR2 YYREEE (reference sequence). The CDR3 has 15 residues.